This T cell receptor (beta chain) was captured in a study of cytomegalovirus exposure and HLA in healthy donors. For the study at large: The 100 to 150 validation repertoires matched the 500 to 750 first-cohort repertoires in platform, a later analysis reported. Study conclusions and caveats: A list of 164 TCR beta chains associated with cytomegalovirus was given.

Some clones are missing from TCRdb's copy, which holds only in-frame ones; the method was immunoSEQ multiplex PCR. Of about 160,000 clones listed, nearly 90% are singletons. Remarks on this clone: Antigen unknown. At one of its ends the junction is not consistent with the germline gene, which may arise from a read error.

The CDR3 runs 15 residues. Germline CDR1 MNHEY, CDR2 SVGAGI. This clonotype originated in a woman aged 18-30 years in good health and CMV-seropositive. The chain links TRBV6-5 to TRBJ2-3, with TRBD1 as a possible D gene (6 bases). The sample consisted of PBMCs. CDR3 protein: CASSYWQGSTDTQYF. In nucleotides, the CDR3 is TGTGCCAGCAGCTACTGGCAGGGGAGCACAGATACGCAGTATTTT.